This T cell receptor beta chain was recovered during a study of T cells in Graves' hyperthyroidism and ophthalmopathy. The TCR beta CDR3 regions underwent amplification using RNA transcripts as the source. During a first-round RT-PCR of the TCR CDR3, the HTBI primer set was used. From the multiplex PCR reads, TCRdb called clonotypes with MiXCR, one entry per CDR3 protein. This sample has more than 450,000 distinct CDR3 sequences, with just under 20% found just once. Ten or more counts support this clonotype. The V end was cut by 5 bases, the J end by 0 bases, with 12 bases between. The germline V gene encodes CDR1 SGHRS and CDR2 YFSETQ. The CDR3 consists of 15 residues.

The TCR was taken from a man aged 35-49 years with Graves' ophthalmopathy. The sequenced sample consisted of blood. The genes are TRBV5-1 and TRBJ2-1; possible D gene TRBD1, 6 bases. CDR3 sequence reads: CASSTTGSSYNEQFF. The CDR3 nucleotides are TGCGCCAGCAGTACCACAGGGAGCTCCTACAATGAGCAGTTCTTC.